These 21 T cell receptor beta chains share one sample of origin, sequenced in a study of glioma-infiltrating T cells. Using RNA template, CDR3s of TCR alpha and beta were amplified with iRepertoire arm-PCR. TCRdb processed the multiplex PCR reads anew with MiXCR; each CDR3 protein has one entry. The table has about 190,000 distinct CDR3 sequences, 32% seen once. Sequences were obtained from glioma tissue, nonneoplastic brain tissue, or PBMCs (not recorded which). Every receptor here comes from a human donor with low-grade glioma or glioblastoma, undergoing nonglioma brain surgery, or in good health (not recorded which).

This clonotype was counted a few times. CDR3 amino acids: CASSIGGGPYEQYF. CDR3 nucleotides: TGTGCCAGTAGTATTGGAGGCGGACCCTACGAGCAGTACTTC. This rearrangement joins TRBV19 to TRBJ2-7; maybe TRBD2 (5 bases). This CDR3 spans 14 amino acids. V shed 3 bases and J shed 2 bases, with 11 bases lying between them. Germline V gene lookup returns CDR1 LNHDA and CDR2 SQIVND (reference sequence).

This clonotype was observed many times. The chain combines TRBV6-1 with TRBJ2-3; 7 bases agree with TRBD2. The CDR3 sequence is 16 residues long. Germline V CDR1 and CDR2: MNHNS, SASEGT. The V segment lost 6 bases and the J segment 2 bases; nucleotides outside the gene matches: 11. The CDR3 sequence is CASRFIVAGTTDTQYF. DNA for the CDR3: TGTGCCAGCAGATTCATAGTAGCGGGTACCACAGATACGCAGTATTTT.

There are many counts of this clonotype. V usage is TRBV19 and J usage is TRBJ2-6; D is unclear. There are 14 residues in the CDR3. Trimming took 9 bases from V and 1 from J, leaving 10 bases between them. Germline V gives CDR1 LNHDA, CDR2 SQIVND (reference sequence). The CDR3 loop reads CASVETSGANVLTF. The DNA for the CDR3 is TGTGCCAGCGTTGAGACGTCTGGGGCCAACGTCCTGACTTTC.

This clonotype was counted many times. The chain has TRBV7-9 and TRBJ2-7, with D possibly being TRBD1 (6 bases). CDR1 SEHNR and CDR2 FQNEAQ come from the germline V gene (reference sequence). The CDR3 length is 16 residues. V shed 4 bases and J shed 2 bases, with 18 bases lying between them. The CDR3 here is CASSSLTGRSPYEQYF. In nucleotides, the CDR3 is TGTGCCAGCAGCTCCTTAACAGGGAGATCCCCCTACGAGCAGTACTTC.

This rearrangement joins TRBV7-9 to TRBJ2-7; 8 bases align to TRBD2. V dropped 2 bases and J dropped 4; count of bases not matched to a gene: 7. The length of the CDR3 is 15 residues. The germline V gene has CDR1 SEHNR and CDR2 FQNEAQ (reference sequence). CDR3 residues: CASSLSLGLGYEQYF. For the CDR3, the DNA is TGTGCCAGCAGCTTAAGCCTGGGACTAGGGTACGAGCAGTACTTC.

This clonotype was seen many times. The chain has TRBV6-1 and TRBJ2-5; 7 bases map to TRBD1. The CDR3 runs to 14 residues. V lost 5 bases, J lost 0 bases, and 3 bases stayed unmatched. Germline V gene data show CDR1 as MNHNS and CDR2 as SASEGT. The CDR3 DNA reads TGTGCCAGCAGTACTGGGACAGACCAAGAGACCCAGTACTTC. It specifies CASSTGTDQETQYF.

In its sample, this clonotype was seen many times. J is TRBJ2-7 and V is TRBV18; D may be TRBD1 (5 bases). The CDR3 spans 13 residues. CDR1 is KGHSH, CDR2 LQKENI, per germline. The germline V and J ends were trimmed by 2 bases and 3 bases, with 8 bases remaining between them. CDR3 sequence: CASSPDRFYEQYF. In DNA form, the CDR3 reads TGTGCCAGCTCACCAGACAGATTCTACGAGCAGTACTTC.

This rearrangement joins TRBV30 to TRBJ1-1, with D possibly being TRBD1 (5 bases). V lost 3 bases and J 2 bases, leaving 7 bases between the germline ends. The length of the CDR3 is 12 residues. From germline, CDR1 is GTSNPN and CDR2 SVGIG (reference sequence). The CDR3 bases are TGTGCCTGGAGCAGGGATAACACTGAAGCTTTCTTT. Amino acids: CAWSRDNTEAFF.

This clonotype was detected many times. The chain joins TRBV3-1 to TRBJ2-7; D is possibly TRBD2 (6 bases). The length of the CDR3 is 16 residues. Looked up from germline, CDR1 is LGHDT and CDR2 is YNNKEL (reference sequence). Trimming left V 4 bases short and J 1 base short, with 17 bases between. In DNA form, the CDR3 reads TGTGCCAGCAGCCCACAAACCAGCGGAGGGTCCTACGAGCAGTACTTC. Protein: CASSPQTSGGSYEQYF.

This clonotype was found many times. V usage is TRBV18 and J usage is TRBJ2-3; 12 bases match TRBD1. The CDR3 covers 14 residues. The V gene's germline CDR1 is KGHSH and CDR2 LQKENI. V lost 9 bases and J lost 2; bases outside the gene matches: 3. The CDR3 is CASRDRGHTDTQYF. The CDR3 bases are TGTGCCAGTCGGGACAGGGGGCACACAGATACGCAGTATTTT. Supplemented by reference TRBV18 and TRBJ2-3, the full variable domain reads NAGVMQNPRHLVRRRGQEARLRCSPMKGHSHVYWYRQLPEEGLKFMVYLQKENIIDESGMPKERFSAEFPKEGPSILRIQQVVRGDSAAYFCASRDRGHTDTQYFGPGTRLTVL.

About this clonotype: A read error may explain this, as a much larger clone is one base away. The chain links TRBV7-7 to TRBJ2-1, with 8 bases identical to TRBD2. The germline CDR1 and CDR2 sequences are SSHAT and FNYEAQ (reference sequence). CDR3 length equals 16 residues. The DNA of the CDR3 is TGTGCTAGCAGATTAGGAGTAGCGGGATCCGGGGATGAGCAGTTCTTC. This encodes CASRLGVAGSGDEQFF.

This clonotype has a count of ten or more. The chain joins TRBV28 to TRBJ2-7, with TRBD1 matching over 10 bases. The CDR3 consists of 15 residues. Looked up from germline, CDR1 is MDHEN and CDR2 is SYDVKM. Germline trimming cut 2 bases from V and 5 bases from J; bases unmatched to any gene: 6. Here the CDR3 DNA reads TGTGCCAGCAGTTTAAGGGACAGGGGATACGACGAGCAGTACTTC. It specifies CASSLRDRGYDEQYF.

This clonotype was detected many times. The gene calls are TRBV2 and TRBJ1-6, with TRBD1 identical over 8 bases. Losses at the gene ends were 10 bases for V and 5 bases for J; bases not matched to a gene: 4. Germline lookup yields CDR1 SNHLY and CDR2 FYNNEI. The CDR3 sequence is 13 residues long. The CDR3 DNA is TGTGCCACCGGACAGGGAAATAATTCACCCCTCCACTTT. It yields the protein CATGQGNNSPLHF. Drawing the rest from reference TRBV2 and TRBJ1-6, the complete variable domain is EPEVTQTPSHQVTQMGQEVILRCVPISNHLYFYWYRQILGQKVEFLVSFYNNEISEKSEIFDDQFSVERPDGSNFTLKIRSTKLEDSAMYFCATGQGNNSPLHFGNGTRLTVT.

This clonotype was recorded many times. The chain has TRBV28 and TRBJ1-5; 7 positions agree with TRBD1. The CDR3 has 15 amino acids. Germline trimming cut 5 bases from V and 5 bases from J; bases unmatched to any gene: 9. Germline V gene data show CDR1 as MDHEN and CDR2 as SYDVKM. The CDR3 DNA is TGTGCCAGCAGTCCCCAGACAGGGATCGATCAGCCCCAGCATTTT. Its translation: CASSPQTGIDQPQHF.

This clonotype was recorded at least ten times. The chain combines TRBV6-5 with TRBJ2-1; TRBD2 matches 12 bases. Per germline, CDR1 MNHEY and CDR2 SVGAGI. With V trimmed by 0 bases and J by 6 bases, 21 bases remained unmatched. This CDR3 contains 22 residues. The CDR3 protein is CASSYSYVASGRARLAINEQFF. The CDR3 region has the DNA TGTGCCAGCAGTTACTCATACGTGGCTAGCGGGAGGGCCCGTTTAGCTATCAATGAGCAGTTCTTC.

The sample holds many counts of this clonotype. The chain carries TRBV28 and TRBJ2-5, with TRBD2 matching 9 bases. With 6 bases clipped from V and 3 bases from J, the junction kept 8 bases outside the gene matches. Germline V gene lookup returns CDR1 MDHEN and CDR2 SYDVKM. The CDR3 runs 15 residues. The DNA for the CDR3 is TGTGCCAGCAGCGAAGCCGGGACTAGCAAAGAGACCCAGTACTTC. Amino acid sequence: CASSEAGTSKETQYF.

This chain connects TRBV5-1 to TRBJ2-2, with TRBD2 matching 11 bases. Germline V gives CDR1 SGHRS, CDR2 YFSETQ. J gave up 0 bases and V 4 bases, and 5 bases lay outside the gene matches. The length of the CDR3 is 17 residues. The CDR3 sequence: CASSPVTSGANTGELFF. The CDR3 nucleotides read TGCGCCAGCAGCCCAGTGACTAGCGGGGCGAACACCGGGGAGCTGTTTTTT.

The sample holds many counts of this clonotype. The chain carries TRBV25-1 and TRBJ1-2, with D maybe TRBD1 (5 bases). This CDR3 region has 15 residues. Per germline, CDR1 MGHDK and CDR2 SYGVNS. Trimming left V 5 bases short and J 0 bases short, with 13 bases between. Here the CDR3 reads CASSSDRGTNYGYTF. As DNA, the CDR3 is TGTGCCAGCAGTTCCGACCGGGGGACTAACTATGGCTACACCTTC.

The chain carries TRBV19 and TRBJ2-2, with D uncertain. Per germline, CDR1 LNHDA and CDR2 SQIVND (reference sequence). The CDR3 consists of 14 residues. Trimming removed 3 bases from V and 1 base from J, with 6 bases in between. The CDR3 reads CASSMSGNTGELFF. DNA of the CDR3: TGTGCCAGTAGTATGTCCGGGAACACCGGGGAGCTGTTTTTT.

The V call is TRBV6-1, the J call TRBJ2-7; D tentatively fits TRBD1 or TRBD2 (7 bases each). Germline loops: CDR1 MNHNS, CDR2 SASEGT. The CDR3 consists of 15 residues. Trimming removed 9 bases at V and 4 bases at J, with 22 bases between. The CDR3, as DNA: TGTGCCAGAAGTCTTCTGGGAGGGGGCGTATACGAGCAGTACTTC. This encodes CARSLLGGGVYEQYF.

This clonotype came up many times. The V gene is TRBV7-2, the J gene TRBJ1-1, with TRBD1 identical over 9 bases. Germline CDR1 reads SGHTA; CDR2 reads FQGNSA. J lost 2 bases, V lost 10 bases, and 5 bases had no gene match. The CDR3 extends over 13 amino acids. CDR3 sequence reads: CATRTGVNTEAFF. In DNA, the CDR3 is TGTGCCACCAGGACAGGGGTCAACACTGAAGCTTTCTTT.